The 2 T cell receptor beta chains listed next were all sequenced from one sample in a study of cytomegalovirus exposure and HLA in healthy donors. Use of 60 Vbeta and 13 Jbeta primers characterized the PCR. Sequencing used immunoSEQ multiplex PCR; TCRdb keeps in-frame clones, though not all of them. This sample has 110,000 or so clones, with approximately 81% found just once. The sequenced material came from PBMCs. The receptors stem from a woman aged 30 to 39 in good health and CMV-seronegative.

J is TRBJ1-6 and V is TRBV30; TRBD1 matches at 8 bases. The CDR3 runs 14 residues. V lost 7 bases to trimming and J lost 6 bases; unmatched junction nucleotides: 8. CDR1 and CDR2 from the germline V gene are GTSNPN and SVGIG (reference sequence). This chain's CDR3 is CASRGRVGNSPLHF. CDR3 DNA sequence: TGTGCCTCCAGGGGGCGTGTCGGTAATTCACCCCTCCACTTT.

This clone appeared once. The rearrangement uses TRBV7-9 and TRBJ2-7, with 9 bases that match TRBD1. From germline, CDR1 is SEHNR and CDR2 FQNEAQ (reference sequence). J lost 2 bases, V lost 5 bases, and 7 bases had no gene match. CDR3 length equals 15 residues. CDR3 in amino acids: CASSPSGQGAYEQYF. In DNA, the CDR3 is TGTGCCAGCAGCCCATCGGGACAGGGCGCCTACGAGCAGTACTTC.